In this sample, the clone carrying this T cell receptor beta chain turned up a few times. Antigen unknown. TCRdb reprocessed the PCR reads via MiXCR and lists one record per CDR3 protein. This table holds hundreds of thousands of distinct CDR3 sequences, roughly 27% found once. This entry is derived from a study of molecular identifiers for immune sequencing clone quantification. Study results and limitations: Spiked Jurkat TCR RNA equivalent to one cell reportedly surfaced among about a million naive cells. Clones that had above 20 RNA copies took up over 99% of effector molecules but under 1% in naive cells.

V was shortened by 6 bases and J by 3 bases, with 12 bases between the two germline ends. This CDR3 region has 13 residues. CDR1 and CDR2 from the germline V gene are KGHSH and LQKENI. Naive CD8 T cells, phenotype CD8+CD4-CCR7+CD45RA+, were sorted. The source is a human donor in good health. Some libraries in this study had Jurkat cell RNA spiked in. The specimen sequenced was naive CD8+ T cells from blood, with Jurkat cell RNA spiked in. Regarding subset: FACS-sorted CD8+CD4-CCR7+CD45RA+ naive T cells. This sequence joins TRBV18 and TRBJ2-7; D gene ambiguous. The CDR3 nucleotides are TGTGCCAGCTCCCCATCCGGTCTCTACGAGCAGTACTTC. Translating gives CASSPSGLYEQYF.